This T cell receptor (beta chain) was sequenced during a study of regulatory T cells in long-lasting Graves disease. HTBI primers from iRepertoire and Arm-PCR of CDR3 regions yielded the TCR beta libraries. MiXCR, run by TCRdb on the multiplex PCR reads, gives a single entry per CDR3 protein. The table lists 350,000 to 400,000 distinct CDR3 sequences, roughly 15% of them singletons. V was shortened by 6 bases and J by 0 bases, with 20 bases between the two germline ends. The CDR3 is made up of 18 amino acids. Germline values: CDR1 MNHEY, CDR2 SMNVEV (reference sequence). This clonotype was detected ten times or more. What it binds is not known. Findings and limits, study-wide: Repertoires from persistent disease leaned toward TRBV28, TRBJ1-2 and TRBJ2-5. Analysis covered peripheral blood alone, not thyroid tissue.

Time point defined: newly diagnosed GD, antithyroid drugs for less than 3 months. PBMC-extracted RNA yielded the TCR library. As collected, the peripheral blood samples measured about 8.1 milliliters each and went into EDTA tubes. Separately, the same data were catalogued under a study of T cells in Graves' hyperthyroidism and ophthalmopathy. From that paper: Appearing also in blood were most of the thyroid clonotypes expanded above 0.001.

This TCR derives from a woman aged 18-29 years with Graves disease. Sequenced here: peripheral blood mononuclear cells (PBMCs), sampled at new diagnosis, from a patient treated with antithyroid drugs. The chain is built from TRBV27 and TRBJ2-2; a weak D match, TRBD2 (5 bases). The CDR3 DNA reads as TGTGCCAGCAGAATGGAGACTACCTGGCTGGCGAACACCGGGGAGCTGTTTTTT. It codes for CASRMETTWLANTGELFF.